This TCR beta chain was found in a study of vaccination and CD4 T cells after COVID-19. The treatment here: approximately nine-day PBMC culture with coronavirus spike peptide pools or control peptides (ViraFEST assay). In the ViraFEST assay, peptide-pool expansion preceded TCR sequencing of expanded clonotypes. The culture of 1.5 million to 2 million PBMCs per well included approximately 9.3 IU/ml IL-2 and about 10 ug/ml peptide pools. This CDR3 comprises 13 residues. This clonotype was counted a few times. The antigen is unknown. Cultured CD4+ T cells had their DNA profiled by the Oncomine TCR Beta short-read assay. TCRdb reprocessed the PCR reads with MiXCR, giving one entry per CDR3 protein. The sample yields roughly 11,000 distinct CDR3 sequences, around 45% seen once.

This chain connects TRBV21-1 to TRBJ1-5. TRBV21-1 is tagged as a pseudogene. The sequence came from a human donor with COVID-19. The sample consisted of cultured CD4+ T cells from blood, taken after SARS-CoV-2 vaccination. CDR3 DNA sequence: TGTGCCAGCACAACGGATAGCAATCAGCCCCAGCATTTT. Protein: CASTTDSNQPQHF.